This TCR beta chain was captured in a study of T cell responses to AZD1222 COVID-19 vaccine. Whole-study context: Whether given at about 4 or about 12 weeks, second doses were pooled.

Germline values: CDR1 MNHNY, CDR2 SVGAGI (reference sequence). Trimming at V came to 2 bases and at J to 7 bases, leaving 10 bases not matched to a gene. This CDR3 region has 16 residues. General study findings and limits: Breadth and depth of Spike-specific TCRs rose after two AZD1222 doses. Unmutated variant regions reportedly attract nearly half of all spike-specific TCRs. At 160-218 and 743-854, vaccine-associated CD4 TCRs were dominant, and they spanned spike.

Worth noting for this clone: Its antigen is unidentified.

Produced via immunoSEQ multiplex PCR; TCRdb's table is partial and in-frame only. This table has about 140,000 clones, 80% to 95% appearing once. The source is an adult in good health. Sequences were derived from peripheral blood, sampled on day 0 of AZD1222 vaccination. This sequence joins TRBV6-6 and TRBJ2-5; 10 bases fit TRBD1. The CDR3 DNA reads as TGTGCCAGCAGTTACGGGACAGGGGTTGGACTGGGGACCCAGTACTTC. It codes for CASSYGTGVGLGTQYF.